This TCR beta chain was retrieved from a study of blood T cell repertoires in COVID-19. Whole-study context: T cells, B-cell-depleted T cells, or PBMCs supplied cDNA or gDNA.

The Seattle patients, enrolled during active infection, were followed longitudinally. Per the study methods: How many nucleated cells were present was estimated from reference gene primer amplification. Libraries were prepared by immunoSEQ multiplex PCR; TCRdb keeps only in-frame clonotypes and omits some of them. V and J calls and clone size follow that table, whereas D and trimming were derived from the DNA. The table lists around 40,000 clones, around nine tenths of them singletons. From germline, CDR1 is SQVTM and CDR2 ANQGSEA. The CDR3 consists of 14 residues. Between the trimmed V and J ends, which lost 1 base and 0 bases, there was a span of 7 bases.

The clonotype comes from a man aged 35 to 55 with COVID-19, enrolled during active disease. Sequences were obtained from peripheral blood. The J gene is TRBJ1-3, the V gene TRBV29-1; D remains unclear. The CDR3 DNA follows: TGCAGCGTTGAAGGCGGGCTCTCTGGAAACACCATATATTTT. Translation: CSVEGGLSGNTIYF.